This TCR beta chain appears in the sequencing data of a study of T cells in Graves' hyperthyroidism and ophthalmopathy. Template material for amplifying TCR beta CDR3 regions consisted of RNA transcripts. First-round RT-PCR with HTBI primers amplified the TCR CDR3 region. TCRdb ran MiXCR on the multiplex PCR reads and lists one entry per CDR3 protein. The table records around 450,000 distinct CDR3 sequences, approximately 15% of them present only once. Those with hyperthyroidism were 18 to 65 years old, newly diagnosed, and ill for under 2 months. Clinical symptoms, serum thyroxine, TRAb, thyroid ultrasound and orbital computed tomography established diagnosis. At least ten counts were recorded for this clonotype. CDR3 length equals 16 residues. J lost 5 bases, V lost 5 bases, and 12 bases had no gene match. Germline V gives CDR1 SGHTA, CDR2 FQGNSA.

The sample comprised blood. This TCR was sampled from a woman under 30 with Graves' hyperthyroidism. The chain joins TRBV7-2 to TRBJ2-5; 9 bases are a match to TRBD1. CDR3 residues: CASSPRSGTGSETQYF. The CDR3 nucleotides read TGTGCCAGCAGCCCCCGTAGTGGGACAGGGTCGGAGACCCAGTACTTC.